The 5 T cell receptor beta chains below were found in one sample sequenced in a study of blood T cell repertoires in COVID-19. Assay: immunoSEQ multiplex PCR; the TCRdb copy retains only in-frame clones and omits some. The sample has approximately 220,000 clones; roughly 84% are singletons. The sample comprised PBMCs or T cells enriched from blood (not recorded which). The receptors derive from a woman aged 40 to 49 who had recovered from COVID-19.

CDR3 sequence: CASSPTRQGGNYGYTF. The DNA for the CDR3 is TGTGCCAGCTCACCTACCAGACAGGGGGGAAACTATGGCTACACCTTC. The chain employs TRBV18 and TRBJ1-2, with 9 bases that match TRBD1. The CDR3 length is 16 residues. The V and J ends lost 3 bases and 2 bases, in that order; junction bases with no gene match: 7. CDR1 is KGHSH and CDR2 is LQKENI in the germline V gene. The variable domain in full, with the rest retrieved from reference TRBV18 and TRBJ1-2, is NAGVMQNPRHLVRRRGQEARLRCSPMKGHSHVYWYRQLPEEGLKFMVYLQKENIIDESGMPKERFSAEFPKEGPSILRIQQVVRGDSAAYFCASSPTRQGGNYGYTFGSGTRLTVV.

This clone was seen just once. Other nucleotide sequences in the sample specify the same CDR3. The chain employs TRBV6-5 and TRBJ1-2, with 7 bases matching TRBD1. Per the germline V gene, CDR1 is MNHEY and CDR2 is SVGAGI. V lost 6 bases, J lost 4 bases, and 5 bases stayed unmatched. The CDR3 spans 13 residues. CDR3 region: CASSRDRFYGYTF. CDR3 DNA: TGTGCCAGCAGCAGGGACAGATTCTATGGCTACACCTTC.

The rearrangement joins TRBV25-1 to TRBJ2-1; TRBD2 agrees at 8 bases. Germline CDR1 and CDR2: MGHDK and SYGVNS. CDR3 length equals 16 residues. Unmatched junction bases numbered 11, after V lost 9 bases and J lost 1 base. The CDR3, as DNA: TGTGCCAGTCTGGGGAAGCGGGAGCATTCCTACAATGAGCAGTTCTTC. Its protein product is CASLGKREHSYNEQFF.

This clone occurred once. The chain links TRBV7-9 to TRBJ1-2, with D perhaps matching TRBD1 (6 bases). Germline V gene lookup returns CDR1 SEHNR and CDR2 FQNEAQ (reference sequence). The CDR3 is 12 residues long. Trimming cost V 1 base and J 8 bases, with 8 bases left between them. CDR3 sequence: CASSLDREGYTF. The CDR3 bases are TGTGCCAGCAGCTTAGACAGGGAGGGCTACACCTTC.

This chain connects TRBV11-3 to TRBJ1-2, with 9 bases aligning to TRBD1. V lost 0 bases to trimming and J lost 8 bases; unmatched junction nucleotides: 13. CDR3 size: 17 residues. The germline gives CDR1 SGHNT, CDR2 YENEEA. The CDR3 sequence is CASSLDRRDRESEGYTF. CDR3 nucleotides: TGTGCCAGCAGCTTAGATCGACGGGACAGGGAGTCTGAAGGCTACACCTTC.